This TCR beta chain was retrieved from a study of cytomegalovirus exposure and HLA in healthy donors. Study-wide points: As a later analysis showed, a missense DCLRE1C variant was linked to trimming of TCR beta V- and J-genes.

Germline CDR1 MNHEY, CDR2 SMNVEV (reference sequence). The CDR3 sequence is 13 residues long. V gave up 5 bases and J gave up 1 base; unmatched junction bases: 1. Primers for the PCR totalled 60 Vbeta and 13 Jbeta. Method: immunoSEQ multiplex PCR; TCRdb's copy keeps in-frame clones and lacks some. Of around 98,000 clones listed, about 81% are singletons. A remark on this clone: What it binds is unknown. This same CDR3 is encoded by further DNA sequences in the sample.

The clonotype comes from a man in his forties in good health and CMV-seronegative. The rearrangement joins TRBV27 to TRBJ1-1; TRBD1 agrees at 7 bases. Sequences were obtained from PBMCs. In DNA form, the CDR3 reads TGTGCCAGCAGTCGACAGGGGAACACTGAAGCTTTCTTT. It codes for CASSRQGNTEAFF.